These 28 T cell receptor beta chains were all obtained from the same sample, sequenced in a study of graft-versus-host responses after intestinal transplantation. This table comes from immunoSEQ multiplex PCR, and its TCRdb copy is limited to in-frame clones, with some not included. The table records tens of thousands of clones, approximately 95% of them present only once. These TCRs' antigens remain unknown. The material was unstimulated CD8+ T cells sorted from spleen or lymph node cells, obtained before transplant. The source of these receptors is a human donor who was the organ donor for an intestinal transplant.

The rearrangement uses TRBV6-1 and TRBJ2-1; no clear D gene. V lost 7 bases and J 4 bases, leaving 2 bases between the germline ends. Germline V gene lookup returns CDR1 MNHNS and CDR2 SASEGT. The CDR3 is made up of 10 amino acids. The DNA for the CDR3 is TGTGCCAGCACGTACAATGAGCAGTTCTTC. This translates into CASTYNEQFF.

The chain employs TRBV7-8 and TRBJ2-1; weak D call: TRBD2 (6 bases). The CDR3 has 18 residues. V was cut by 2 bases and J by 7 bases, with 24 bases left in between. CDR1 SGHVS and CDR2 FQNEAQ come from the germline V gene. The CDR3, as DNA: TGTGCCAGCAGCTTAACGGCTAGCGTCCCCTCGGGGTGGAATGAGCAGTTCTTC. Encoded protein: CASSLTASVPSGWNEQFF. Supplemented by reference TRBV7-8 and TRBJ2-1, the full variable domain reads GAGVSQSPRYKVAKRGQDVALRCDPISGHVSLFWYQQALGQGPEFLTYFQNEAQLDKSGLPSDRFFAERPEGSVSTLKIQRTQQEDSAVYLCASSLTASVPSGWNEQFFGPGTRLTVL.

This chain links TRBV5-4 with TRBJ2-1, with D tentatively TRBD2 (5 bases). Germline values: CDR1 SGHNT, CDR2 YYREEE (reference sequence). This CDR3 is 16 amino acids long. Between the trimmed V and J ends, which lost 0 bases and 0 bases, there was a span of 10 bases. The CDR3 here is CASSLDSGSSYNEQFF. Written as DNA, the CDR3 is TGTGCCAGCAGCTTGGACTCGGGGAGCTCCTACAATGAGCAGTTCTTC.

In regard to this clone: Sequence at one end of the junction differs from germline and may be a read error. This chain joins TRBV10-3 and TRBJ1-1; 8 nucleotides agree with TRBD1. Germline CDR1 ENHRY, CDR2 SYGVKD. The CDR3 is made up of 11 amino acids. The CDR3 region is CAISEEDRVQF. CDR3 DNA sequence: TGTGCCATCAGTGAAGAGGACAGGGTGCAGTTT.

The chain is built from TRBV9 and TRBJ1-6, with 9 bases aligning to TRBD1. The J segment lost 8 bases and the V segment lost 3 bases, leaving 6 bases of the junction unmatched. The CDR3 has 15 amino acids. From germline, CDR1 is SGDLS and CDR2 YYNGEE. CDR3 residues: CASSAAGQGHSPLHF. CDR3 nucleotides: TGTGCCAGCAGCGCAGCGGGACAGGGCCATTCACCCCTCCACTTT.

The sample holds a few counts of this clone. The chain has TRBV11-2 and TRBJ2-1; the D is unclear. V lost 3 bases and J 2 bases, leaving 11 bases between the germline ends. The germline CDR1 and CDR2 sequences are SGHAT and FQNNGV. The CDR3 has 15 residues. The CDR3 nucleotides are TGTGCCAGCAGCTTGTTGTCCGGCCCCTACAATGAGCAGTTCTTC. This codes for CASSLLSGPYNEQFF.

V usage is TRBV19 and J usage is TRBJ2-7; TRBD2 matches at 9 bases. The germline gives CDR1 LNHDA, CDR2 SQIVND (reference sequence). The V and J ends lost 3 bases and 7 bases, in that order; junction bases with no gene match: 4. The CDR3 has 13 amino acids. CDR3 nucleotide sequence: TGTGCCAGTAGTATGGTCCTAGCGGGGGAGCAGTACTTC. As protein: CASSMVLAGEQYF. Full variable domain (rest looked up from reference TRBV19 and TRBJ2-7): DGGITQSPKYLFRKEGQNVTLSCEQNLNHDAMYWYRQDPGQGLRLIYYSQIVNDFQKGDIAEGYSVSREKKESFPLTVTSAQKNPTAFYLCASSMVLAGEQYFGPGTRLTVT.

This sequence joins TRBV28 and TRBJ2-5; 9 nucleotides match TRBD1. Germline V gene data show CDR1 as MDHEN and CDR2 as SYDVKM. The junction had 12 bases not matched to a gene; V was cut back by 5 bases and J by 2 bases. This CDR3 spans 17 amino acids. CDR3 protein: CASSTSIRGQGQETQYF. As DNA, the CDR3 is TGTGCCAGCAGTACCTCCATAAGGGGACAGGGACAAGAGACCCAGTACTTC.

This chain uses TRBV9 with TRBJ2-5; 8 bases match TRBD2. The germline V gene has CDR1 SGDLS and CDR2 YYNGEE. V lost 2 bases to trimming and J lost 5 bases; unmatched junction nucleotides: 8. The CDR3 is 15 amino acids. CDR3 nucleotides: TGTGCCAGCAGCGTCGGGACTAGTATTGCGGAGACCCAGTACTTC. Translation: CASSVGTSIAETQYF. Full variable domain (outside the CDR3, taken from reference TRBV9 and TRBJ2-5): DSGVTQTPKHLITATGQRVTLRCSPRSGDLSVYWYQQSLDQGLQFLIQYYNGEERAKGNILERFSAQQFPDLHSELNLSSLELGDSALYFCASSVGTSIAETQYFGPGTRLLVL.

V is TRBV4-1 and J is TRBJ2-3, with D tentatively TRBD2 (7 bases). V was cut by 0 bases and J by 3 bases, with 19 bases left in between. CDR1 and CDR2 (germline): MGHRA, YSYEKL. This CDR3 has 18 amino acids. The CDR3 loop reads CASSQDLGGGPLTDTQYF. The CDR3 coding sequence is TGCGCCAGCAGCCAAGATCTGGGCGGGGGCCCTTTAACAGATACGCAGTATTTT.

J is TRBJ2-5 and V is TRBV6-5; D is undetermined. Germline CDR1 MNHEY, CDR2 SVGAGI. The CDR3 length is 15 residues. The germline V and J ends were trimmed by 6 bases and 7 bases, with 21 bases remaining between them. The CDR3 region is CASRTPGIPKGTQYF. CDR3 bases: TGTGCCAGCAGAACCCCCGGAATCCCAAAAGGGACCCAGTACTTC.

The V call is TRBV5-1, the J call TRBJ2-3, with 13 bases aligning to TRBD2. Germline V CDR1 and CDR2: SGHRS, YFSETQ. This CDR3 is 16 amino acids long. J gave up 0 bases and V 4 bases, and 2 bases lay outside the gene matches. CDR3 sequence reads: CASSTGLAGSTDTQYF. The CDR3 region has the DNA TGCGCCAGCAGCACGGGACTAGCGGGGAGCACAGATACGCAGTATTTT.

The chain carries TRBV5-8 and TRBJ1-1, with D unclear. The V end was cut by 1 base, the J end by 1 base, with 5 bases between. This CDR3 is built from 13 residues. Looked up from germline, CDR1 is SGHTS and CDR2 is YDEGEE. In nucleotides, the CDR3 is TGTGCCAGCAGCTTGACCGAGAACACTGAAGCTTTCTTT. Protein product: CASSLTENTEAFF.

This clone was seen once. The rearrangement links TRBV28 to TRBJ1-5; D not certain. From germline, CDR1 is MDHEN and CDR2 SYDVKM. CDR3 length: 16 amino acids. The V end was cut by 6 bases, the J end by 1 base, with 16 bases between. CDR3 in amino acids: CASSPPGVGSNQPQHF. In DNA form, the CDR3 reads TGTGCCAGCAGCCCCCCCGGGGTGGGGAGCAATCAGCCCCAGCATTTT.

The chain uses TRBV5-1 and TRBJ1-1; no firm D call. The V end lost 5 bases, the J end lost 0 bases, and 5 bases lay between the germline ends. The germline V gene has CDR1 SGHRS and CDR2 YFSETQ. The CDR3 totals 12 residues. The CDR3: CASRNVNTEAFF. The CDR3 DNA sequence: TGCGCCAGCAGGAATGTGAACACTGAAGCTTTCTTT.

A remark on this clone: Other nucleotide sequences in the sample specify the same CDR3. The chain carries TRBV9 and TRBJ2-1; D remains unclear. Germline CDR1 is SGDLS and CDR2 is YYNGEE. The CDR3 is 13 residues long. With 7 bases removed from V and 4 bases from J, the gap between germline ends came to 12 bases. The CDR3 region is CASSPTGYNEQFF. DNA of the CDR3: TGTGCCAGCTCCCCGACTGGATACAATGAGCAGTTCTTC.

The chain couples TRBV2 to TRBJ1-1; 8 positions match TRBD1. Germline V lookup: CDR1 SNHLY, CDR2 FYNNEI. J lost 1 base, V lost 4 bases, and 5 bases had no gene match. CDR3 length: 15 residues. Written as DNA, the CDR3 is TGTGCCAGCAGTGTAGGAACAGGGGGGAACACTGAAGCTTTCTTT. It translates to CASSVGTGGNTEAFF.

This chain connects TRBV7-9 to TRBJ2-5; D is unclear. V lost 6 bases, J lost 4 bases, and 12 bases lay in between. The CDR3 length is 13 residues. Germline lookup yields CDR1 SEHNR and CDR2 FQNEAQ (reference sequence). CDR3: CASSPGWGETQYF. The CDR3 DNA reads TGTGCCAGCAGTCCGGGTTGGGGAGAGACCCAGTACTTC.

The chain employs TRBV27 and TRBJ2-1, with TRBD2 as a possible D gene (7 bases). The germline V gene has CDR1 MNHEY and CDR2 SMNVEV (reference sequence). The CDR3 contains 16 residues. Trimming left V 6 bases short and J 6 bases short, with 21 bases between. The CDR3 region has the DNA TGTGCCAGCAGCATTGCGAGGGGGGCGGGGGTCAATGAGCAGTTCTTC. It codes for CASSIARGAGVNEQFF.

The rearrangement links TRBV4-3 to TRBJ2-3; D is ambiguous. Germline CDR1 reads LGHNA; CDR2 reads YSLEER. The CDR3 totals 16 residues. V lost 1 base and J 4 bases, leaving 15 bases between the germline ends. The CDR3 is CASSQVPGTTADTQYF. The CDR3 region has the DNA TGCGCCAGCAGCCAAGTCCCCGGTACCACAGCAGATACGCAGTATTTT.

CDR3 coding DNA: TGCGCCACGTCCCGGGGACAGGTGATCCTAGCGGGGGACGGTGCTCCGGCTCGGGAGACCCAGTACTTC. Its translation is CATSRGQVILAGDGAPARETQYF. This chain uses TRBV10-2 with TRBJ2-5, with 10 bases fitting TRBD2. This CDR3 region has 23 residues. In germline, CDR1 is WSHSY, CDR2 SAAADI. The trim removed 10 bases at V and 5 bases at J, leaving 37 bases unmatched.

The chain joins TRBV2 to TRBJ2-7; 11 bases are shared with TRBD1. Germline CDR1 is SNHLY and CDR2 is FYNNEI. J lost 0 bases, V lost 9 bases, and 4 bases had no gene match. The CDR3 has 14 residues. CDR3 coding DNA: TGTGCCAGTTGGGACAGGGGGAGCTCCTACGAGCAGTACTTC. Protein product: CASWDRGSSYEQYF. Full variable domain (missing parts from reference TRBV2 and TRBJ2-7): EPEVTQTPSHQVTQMGQEVILRCVPISNHLYFYWYRQILGQKVEFLVSFYNNEISEKSEIFDDQFSVERPDGSNFTLKIRSTKLEDSAMYFCASWDRGSSYEQYFGPGTRLTVT.

This chain uses TRBV9 with TRBJ1-2, with 7 bases identical to TRBD1. The CDR3 covers 14 residues. CDR1 and CDR2 (germline): SGDLS, YYNGEE. After removal of 0 bases from V and 8 bases from J, the junction contained 7 bases not matched to a gene. This CDR3 is CASSVAPRGDGYTF. CDR3 sequence (DNA): TGTGCCAGCAGCGTAGCTCCCAGGGGGGACGGCTACACCTTC. Combining the CDR3 with reference TRBV9 and TRBJ1-2 gives the whole variable domain DSGVTQTPKHLITATGQRVTLRCSPRSGDLSVYWYQQSLDQGLQFLIQYYNGEERAKGNILERFSAQQFPDLHSELNLSSLELGDSALYFCASSVAPRGDGYTFGSGTRLTVV.

This clone was picked up one time. The chain uses TRBV7-9 and TRBJ1-5, with D maybe TRBD1 (6 bases). V shed 5 bases and J shed 3 bases, with 14 bases lying between them. The length of the CDR3 is 15 residues. Germline-derived CDR1 and CDR2 are SEHNR and FQNEAQ (reference sequence). Here the CDR3 DNA reads TGTGCCAGCAGCCCGTCGACAGGCCACAATCAGCCCCAGCATTTT. It translates to CASSPSTGHNQPQHF.

V and J are TRBV7-2 and TRBJ1-2; the match to TRBD1 covers 10 bases. Germline CDR1 and CDR2: SGHTA and FQGNSA. The CDR3 has 14 residues. The J segment lost 4 bases and the V segment lost 5 bases, leaving 4 bases of the junction unmatched. CDR3 in amino acids: CASSPRDRGYGYTF. The CDR3, as DNA: TGTGCCAGCAGCCCTCGGGACAGGGGCTATGGCTACACCTTC.

V usage is TRBV11-2 and J usage is TRBJ2-3; D remains unclear. This CDR3 region has 13 residues. Germline assignment: CDR1 SGHAT and CDR2 FQNNGV. V lost 0 bases, J lost 4 bases, and 5 bases lay in between. The CDR3 spells CASSLDDADTQYF. The CDR3 DNA is TGTGCCAGCAGCTTAGATGACGCAGATACGCAGTATTTT. The full variable domain, with the rest looked up from reference TRBV11-2 and TRBJ2-3, is EAGVAQSPRYKIIEKRQSVAFWCNPISGHATLYWYQQILGQGPKLLIQFQNNGVVDDSQLPKDRFSAERLKGVDSTLKIQPAKLEDSAVYLCASSLDDADTQYFGPGTRLTVL.

The V gene is TRBV27, the J gene TRBJ1-5, with no clear D. Trimming removed 3 bases from V and 6 bases from J, with 6 bases in between. The CDR3 sequence is 12 residues long. CDR1 and CDR2 from the germline V gene are MNHEY and SMNVEV (reference sequence). The CDR3 sequence is CASSFTGQPQHF. CDR3 in DNA: TGTGCCAGCAGTTTTACGGGTCAGCCCCAGCATTTT.

Only one count was recorded for this clone. This chain links TRBV9 with TRBJ2-3, with 7 bases that match TRBD2. The CDR3 contains 15 residues. J gave up 2 bases and V 2 bases, and 5 bases lay outside the gene matches. Germline values: CDR1 SGDLS, CDR2 YYNGEE. The CDR3 sequence: CASSVSGTITDTQYF. DNA for the CDR3: TGTGCCAGCAGCGTTTCGGGGACTATCACAGATACGCAGTATTTT.